This T cell receptor (beta chain) was found in a study of low-dose radiotherapy and immunotherapy resistance in tumors. Study-wide background: The fractionation for Cohort 1 was 0.5 Gy per fraction every 2 weeks, totaling 6.5 Gy. For four cycles from cycle 1 day 1, patients took 300 mg oral aspirin daily.

Alpha and beta chains were covered, as first-strand cDNA relied on TRAV- and TRBV-specific primers. A roughly 22-cycle PCR with a constant-region primer and V-primer adapter amplified TCRs. TCRdb ran MiXCR on the reads and lists one entry per CDR3 protein. The profile covers 39,000 or so distinct CDR3 sequences, with less than 25% appearing a single time and approximately 8.3% taken by the ten largest. This clonotype came up many times. V lost 6 bases, J lost 5 bases, and 13 bases lay in between. The CDR3 covers 14 residues. Germline values: CDR1 MNHNY, CDR2 SVGAGI (reference sequence). Time point given: after trial treatment. Treatment in this sample: LDRT plus nivolumab, ipilimumab, low-dose cyclophosphamide and aspirin (RACIN trial).

The receptor's source is a female donor with ovarian cancer. Material: PBMCs, obtained after low-dose radiotherapy plus immunotherapy. This rearrangement joins TRBV6-6 to TRBJ2-2; tentatively, D is TRBD2 (5 bases). CDR3 in DNA: TGTGCCAGCAGCCTCGGAGAGGGAACCGGGGAGCTGTTTTTT. This codes for CASSLGEGTGELFF.